Below are 18 T cell receptor beta chains sequenced from a single sample in a study of OX40 agonist ivuxolimab in advanced cancers. Measured with immunoSEQ multiplex PCR; TCRdb has only the in-frame clones, and not every one. The sample carries some 94,000 clones, about 93% recorded once. The sample consisted of CD4+ or CD8+ T cells sorted from blood, taken in a trial of the OX40 agonist ivuxolimab. The receptor source for this set is an adult with an advanced solid tumor such as melanoma, head and neck, liver or kidney cancer.

This clone was seen once. Different DNA sequences within this sample yield the same CDR3. This chain connects TRBV10-2 to TRBJ2-7; D possibly corresponds to TRBD1 (7 bases). CDR1 and CDR2 (germline): WSHSY, SAAADI. CDR3 length equals 16 residues. With 6 bases removed from V and 6 bases from J, the gap between germline ends came to 24 bases. The CDR3 here is CASRPIGGRGRSEQYF. DNA of the CDR3: TGCGCCAGCAGGCCTATAGGGGGCAGGGGGAGGAGCGAGCAGTACTTC.

This chain connects TRBV18 to TRBJ2-7; the D is unclear. Per the germline V gene, CDR1 is KGHSH and CDR2 is LQKENI. The CDR3 is made up of 12 amino acids. The ends were cut back, 0 bases at V and 5 bases at J, with 5 bases in the middle. CDR3: CASSPPSHEQYF. The CDR3 DNA reads as TGTGCCAGCTCACCACCTAGCCACGAGCAGTACTTC.

V is TRBV28 and J is TRBJ2-7; D gene uncertain. Germline V gene sequence: CDR1 MDHEN, CDR2 SYDVKM. The CDR3 consists of 12 residues. Trimming pared 3 bases from V and 3 bases from J, leaving 6 bases between. The CDR3 is CASSFSLYEQYF. The CDR3 nucleotides are TGTGCCAGCAGTTTTAGCCTCTACGAGCAGTACTTC.

The table lists this clone with a count of one. V and J are TRBV7-2 and TRBJ1-6; no clear D gene. The CDR3 loop spans 15 amino acids. Trimming removed 1 base at V and 6 bases at J, with 10 bases between. Germline V gives CDR1 SGHTA, CDR2 FQGNSA. The CDR3 region is CASSLEGKSNSPLHF. The CDR3 DNA is TGTGCCAGCAGCTTAGAGGGCAAGTCTAATTCACCCCTCCACTTT.

The genes are TRBV7-8 and TRBJ2-1; 7 nucleotides line up with TRBD2. The CDR3 runs 15 residues. The J segment lost 3 bases and the V segment lost 5 bases, leaving 7 bases of the junction unmatched. CDR1 is SGHVS and CDR2 is FQNEAQ in the germline V gene. The CDR3 region has the DNA TGTGCCAGCAGCCCCGCTAGCGGAGTCTACAATGAGCAGTTCTTC. Protein sequence: CASSPASGVYNEQFF.

The chain joins TRBV27 to TRBJ2-2; D ambiguous. There are 17 residues in the CDR3. Germline CDR1 and CDR2: MNHEY and SMNVEV (reference sequence). The ends were cut back, 2 bases at V and 1 base at J, with 14 bases in the middle. The CDR3 nucleotides are TGTGCCAGCAGTTTACCGCAAAAGGCTTTGAACACCGGGGAGCTGTTTTTT. Translating gives CASSLPQKALNTGELFF.

J is TRBJ1-2 and V is TRBV23-1, with D possibly TRBD1 on 5 matching bases. Being an ORF, TRBV23-1 has a function that is uncertain. This CDR3 spans 15 amino acids. V shed 1 base and J shed 2 bases, with 11 bases lying between them. CDR3 coding DNA: TGCGCCAGCAGTCAATGCGGGGACCCAAACTATGGCTACACCTTC. Translation: CASSQCGDPNYGYTF.

V is TRBV18 and J is TRBJ2-1, with 7 positions matching TRBD2. Germline V CDR1 and CDR2: KGHSH, LQKENI. The CDR3 runs to 14 residues. J gave up 6 bases and V 6 bases, and 8 bases lay outside the gene matches. Written as DNA, the CDR3 is TGTGCCAGCTCCCCAATGACTAGCTCCAATGAGCAGTTCTTC. Protein product: CASSPMTSSNEQFF.

A single count supports this clone. This rearrangement joins TRBV27 to TRBJ2-2, with D possibly TRBD1 on 5 matching bases. The germline gives CDR1 MNHEY, CDR2 SMNVEV (reference sequence). This CDR3 comprises 13 residues. V was shortened by 4 bases and J by 2 bases, with 5 bases between the two germline ends. The CDR3 nucleotides are TGTGCCAGCAGTTGGACAAACACCGGGGAGCTGTTTTTT. It encodes CASSWTNTGELFF.

V usage is TRBV2 and J usage is TRBJ2-3; 7 bases map to TRBD1. The germline CDR1 and CDR2 sequences are SNHLY and FYNNEI. The CDR3 sequence is 14 residues long. V lost 3 bases to trimming and J lost 4 bases; unmatched junction nucleotides: 4. CDR3: CASSDRQGSDTQYF. CDR3 DNA sequence: TGTGCCAGCAGTGACCGACAGGGATCAGATACGCAGTATTTT.

The chain recombines TRBV4-3 with TRBJ1-1, with a weak D call TRBD1 (5 bases). The CDR3 length is 16 residues. Deletions cut 0 bases from V and 2 bases from J, with 13 bases between. Germline CDR1 and CDR2: LGHNA and YSLEER. The chain's CDR3 is CASSQEPGVKNTEAFF. In DNA form, the CDR3 reads TGCGCCAGCAGCCAAGAACCGGGGGTTAAAAACACTGAAGCTTTCTTT.

This chain links TRBV6-1 with TRBJ2-1; TRBD2 matches 8 bases. Germline loops: CDR1 MNHNS, CDR2 SASEGT. CDR3 length equals 14 residues. Germline trimming cut 7 bases from V and 7 bases from J; bases unmatched to any gene: 9. CDR3 bases: TGTGCCAGCACCGGAGCGGGAGTTACGAATGAGCAGTTCTTC. Its protein product is CASTGAGVTNEQFF.

The J gene is TRBJ2-5, the V gene TRBV19; 10 bases are a match to TRBD1. The germline CDR1 and CDR2 sequences are LNHDA and SQIVND (reference sequence). The CDR3 contains 15 residues. V shed 5 bases, J shed 5 bases, and the junction held 8 bases outside the gene matches. CDR3 DNA sequence: TGTGCCAGTAGTTCTAGGACAGGGGGGTCCGAGACCCAGTACTTC. It is translated as CASSSRTGGSETQYF.

V and J are TRBV10-3 and TRBJ1-2; D is undetermined. Per germline, CDR1 ENHRY and CDR2 SYGVKD. V was cut by 2 bases and J by 2 bases, with 9 bases left in between. The CDR3 consists of 14 residues. CDR3 loop: CAISEIESNYGYTF. CDR3 bases: TGTGCCATCAGTGAGATTGAAAGCAACTATGGCTACACCTTC.

The gene calls are TRBV7-2 and TRBJ2-3; maybe TRBD2 (6 bases). V was pared by 5 bases and J by 7 bases, with 13 bases between. The CDR3 loop spans 13 amino acids. The germline gives CDR1 SGHTA, CDR2 FQGNSA. The CDR3 protein is CASSLTLANTQYF. The CDR3 DNA sequence: TGTGCCAGCAGCCTTACACTAGCAAATACGCAGTATTTT. Supplemented by reference TRBV7-2 and TRBJ2-3, the full variable domain reads GAGVSQSPSNKVTEKGKDVELRCDPISGHTALYWYRQSLGQGLEFLIYFQGNSAPDKSGLPSDRFSAERTGGSVSTLTIQRTQQEDSAVYLCASSLTLANTQYFGPGTRLTVL.

The V call is TRBV19, the J call TRBJ2-1; no clear D gene. Trimming took off 2 bases at V and 6 bases at J, with 14 bases between the two ends. The CDR3 totals 15 residues. Germline CDR1 and CDR2: LNHDA and SQIVND (reference sequence). CDR3 loop: CASSIQVGRPNEQFF. The CDR3 nucleotides are TGTGCCAGTAGTATACAGGTGGGTCGCCCCAATGAGCAGTTCTTC.

The rearrangement joins TRBV19 to TRBJ2-5, with D possibly TRBD1 on 5 matching bases. Trimming cost V 2 bases and J 1 base, with 8 bases left between them. In germline, CDR1 is LNHDA, CDR2 SQIVND (reference sequence). The CDR3 sequence is 14 residues long. The CDR3 spells CASSIQGSQETQYF. CDR3 bases: TGTGCCAGTAGTATACAGGGATCCCAAGAGACCCAGTACTTC.

The CDR3 bases are TGTGCCAGTAGTAGGACAGAGGTGACTGGAAACACCATATATTTT. Its protein is CASSRTEVTGNTIYF. This sequence joins TRBV19 and TRBJ1-3; maybe TRBD1 (6 bases). Germline CDR1 LNHDA, CDR2 SQIVND (reference sequence). CDR3 length: 15 amino acids. The V end was cut by 4 bases, the J end by 2 bases, with 12 bases between.